The clone carrying this T cell receptor beta chain was counted at least ten times. What it binds is unknown. This sample is part of a study of response to subunit inactivated influenza vaccine. The study's findings and limits: The authors put forward the suggestion that each seasonal influenza vaccination may bring in only a limited number of new T cells.

TCRdb analysed the RT-PCR reads with MiXCR anew, one entry per CDR3 protein. Of around 850,000 distinct CDR3 sequences listed, approximately 17% are singletons. With 4 bases removed from V and 6 bases from J, the gap between germline ends came to 5 bases. The CDR3 is made up of 10 amino acids. The germline V gene encodes CDR1 SQVTM and CDR2 ANQGSEA. Sequencing was performed on PBMCs from blood, taken less than 6 days after vaccination. This sequence was found in a man over 45 who received an inactivated influenza vaccine. The chain is built from TRBV29-1 and TRBJ2-3; D gene ambiguous. As DNA, the CDR3 is TGCAGCGTTGCTTCTGATACGCAGTATTTT. As protein: CSVASDTQYF.